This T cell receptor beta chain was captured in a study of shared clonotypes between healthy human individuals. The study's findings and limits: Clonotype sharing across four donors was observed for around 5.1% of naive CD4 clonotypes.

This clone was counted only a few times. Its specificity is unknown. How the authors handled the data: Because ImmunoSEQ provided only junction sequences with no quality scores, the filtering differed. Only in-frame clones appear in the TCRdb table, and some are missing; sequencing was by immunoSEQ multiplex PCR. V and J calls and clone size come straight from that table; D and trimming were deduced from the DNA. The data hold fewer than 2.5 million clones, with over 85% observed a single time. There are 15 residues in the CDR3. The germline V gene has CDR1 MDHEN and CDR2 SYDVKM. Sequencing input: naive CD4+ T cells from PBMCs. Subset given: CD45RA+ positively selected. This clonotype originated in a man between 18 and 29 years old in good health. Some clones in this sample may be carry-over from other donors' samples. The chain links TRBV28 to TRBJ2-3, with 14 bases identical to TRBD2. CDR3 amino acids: CGSGTSGRMADTQYF. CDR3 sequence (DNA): TGTGGGAGTGGGACTAGCGGGAGAATGGCAGATACGCAGTATTTT. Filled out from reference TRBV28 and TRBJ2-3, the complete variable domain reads DVKVTQSSRYLVKRTGEKVFLECVQDMDHENMFWYRQDPGLGLRLIYFSYDVKMKEKGDIPEGYSVSREKKERFSLILESASTNQTSMYLCGSGTSGRMADTQYFGPGTRLTVL.